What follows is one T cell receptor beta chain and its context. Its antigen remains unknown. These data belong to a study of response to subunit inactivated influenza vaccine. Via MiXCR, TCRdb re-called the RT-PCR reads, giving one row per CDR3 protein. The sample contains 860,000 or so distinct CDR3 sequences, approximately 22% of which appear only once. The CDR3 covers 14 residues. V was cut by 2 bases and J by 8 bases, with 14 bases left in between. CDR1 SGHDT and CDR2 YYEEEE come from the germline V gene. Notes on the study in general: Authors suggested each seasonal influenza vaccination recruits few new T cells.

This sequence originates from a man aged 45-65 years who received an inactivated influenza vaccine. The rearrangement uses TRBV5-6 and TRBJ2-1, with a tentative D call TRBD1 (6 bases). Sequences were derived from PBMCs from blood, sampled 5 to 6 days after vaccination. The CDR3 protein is CASSFSGDGDEQFF. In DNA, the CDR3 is TGTGCCAGCAGCTTTTCAGGGGATGGCGATGAGCAGTTCTTC.